This T cell receptor beta chain was captured in a study of OX40 agonist ivuxolimab in advanced cancers. The study's findings and limits: Expanded clones were, on average, more numerous among CD8+ T cells than CD4+.

A note on this clone: No antigen is known for it.

Sequenced by immunoSEQ multiplex PCR; TCRdb stores in-frame clones only, minus some. The sample carries 65,000 to 95,000 clones, 89% recorded once. The length of the CDR3 is 15 residues. CDR1 and CDR2 from the germline V gene are SGHNT and YYREEE (reference sequence). The V segment lost 5 bases and the J segment 14 bases; nucleotides outside the gene matches: 15. The chain is built from TRBV5-4 and TRBJ2-5, with 13 bases matching TRBD2. The sample here was CD4+ or CD8+ T cells sorted from blood, taken in a trial of the OX40 agonist ivuxolimab. This sequence was found in an adult with an advanced solid tumor such as melanoma, head and neck, liver or kidney cancer. The CDR3 sequence: CASSFGLAGDHAGYF. CDR3 DNA: TGTGCCAGCAGTTTCGGACTAGCGGGGGACCATGCTGGCTACTTC.